These 9 T cell receptor beta chains were sequenced from one sample in a study of Graves' ophthalmopathy and Graves' hyperthyroidism. Using RNA transcripts, the TCR beta CDR3 regions were amplified. First-round RT-PCR used HTBI primers; second-round multiplex PCR followed. A single record per CDR3 protein comes from TCRdb applying MiXCR to the multiplex PCR reads. The sample records around 1,000,000 distinct CDR3 sequences, around a third being singletons. Sequencing was carried out using peripheral blood or thyroid tissue (not recorded which). The receptors were gathered from an adult man with Graves' hyperthyroidism.

This clonotype was detected many times. The J gene is TRBJ1-1, the V gene TRBV19; D uncertain. The germline V gene encodes CDR1 LNHDA and CDR2 SQIVND (reference sequence). The CDR3 consists of 13 residues. V was shortened by 1 base and J by 5 bases, with 8 bases between the two germline ends. CDR3 protein: CASSIGLGTEAFF. The CDR3 bases are TGTGCCAGTAGTATAGGACTGGGAACTGAAGCTTTCTTT.

There are many counts of this clonotype. V is TRBV20-1 and J is TRBJ2-7; tentatively, D is TRBD1 (5 bases). V was clipped by 3 bases and J by 6 bases, with 12 bases between them. Germline-derived CDR1 and CDR2 are DFQATT and SNEGSKA (reference sequence). There are 12 residues in the CDR3. Here the CDR3 reads CSASGQGSEQYF. The CDR3 DNA reads TGCAGTGCTAGTGGGCAGGGAAGCGAGCAGTACTTC.

This clonotype was seen at least ten times. The rearrangement joins TRBV19 to TRBJ2-7; 7 bases align to TRBD1. Germline CDR1 and CDR2: LNHDA and SQIVND (reference sequence). Unmatched junction bases numbered 6, after V lost 1 base and J lost 9 bases. The CDR3 spans 13 residues. The chain's CDR3 is CASSIARGGVQYF. Here the CDR3 DNA reads TGTGCCAGTAGTATAGCCCGAGGGGGCGTGCAGTACTTC.

Of note for this clonotype: A junction end diverges from the germline sequence, so it may reflect a read error. The chain is built from TRBV7-9 and TRBJ1-2, with TRBD1 matching 11 bases. Germline CDR1 and CDR2: SEHNR and FQNEAQ (reference sequence). The CDR3 covers 15 residues. CDR3 region: CASSKTGTGGYGYTF. The CDR3 DNA follows: TGCGCCAGCAGCAAGACCGGGACAGGGGGCTATGGCTACACCTTC.

CDR3 in amino acids: CAISYGNEQYF. The CDR3 coding sequence is TGTGCCATCAGTTACGGCAACGAGCAGTACTTC. V gene TRBV10-3 combines with J gene TRBJ2-7; D gene unclear. V dropped 5 bases and J dropped 5 bases, with 7 bases sitting between them. Germline V gene lookup returns CDR1 ENHRY and CDR2 SYGVKD. This CDR3 region has 11 residues.

The chain joins TRBV10-3 to TRBJ1-1; no firm D call. V was pared by 11 bases and J by 4 bases, with 11 bases between. Germline CDR1 ENHRY, CDR2 SYGVKD. The CDR3 consists of 11 residues. The CDR3 DNA follows: TGTGCCGGCAGTCCGAGCACTGAAGCTTTCTTT. Translated: CAGSPSTEAFF.

About this clonotype: One base away lies a much larger clone, so this may be a sequencing read error. No conserved phenylalanine or tryptophan ends this CDR3, so it is likely a read error. The chain couples TRBV2 to TRBJ1-1; D gene uncertain. V lost 6 bases and J 11 bases, leaving 16 bases between the germline ends. CDR3 length: 12 amino acids. Germline V CDR1 and CDR2: SNHLY, FYNNEI. CDR3 sequence (DNA): TGTGCCAGCAGCTTAGGTCGAGCCGGGGCTTTCCTT. This translates into CASSLGRAGAFL.

This clonotype appeared many times. This sequence joins TRBV7-2 and TRBJ1-5; 9 nucleotides match TRBD1. The CDR3 covers 14 residues. With V trimmed by 6 bases and J by 5 bases, 5 bases remained unmatched. Germline values: CDR1 SGHTA, CDR2 FQGNSA. The chain's CDR3 is CASSQGQGYQPQHF. CDR3 coding DNA: TGTGCCAGCAGTCAGGGACAGGGTTATCAGCCCCAGCATTTT. Full variable domain (remainder filled in from reference TRBV7-2 and TRBJ1-5): GAGVSQSPSNKVTEKGKDVELRCDPISGHTALYWYRQSLGQGLEFLIYFQGNSAPDKSGLPSDRFSAERTGGSVSTLTIQRTQQEDSAVYLCASSQGQGYQPQHFGDGTRLSIL.

J is TRBJ2-5 and V is TRBV10-2, with 15 bases aligning to TRBD2. The CDR3 totals 16 residues. Germline V CDR1 and CDR2: WSHSY, SAAADI. V trimming: 4 bases; J trimming: 5 bases; junction bases outside the gene matches: 5. CDR3: CASSAGLAGGPETQYF. The CDR3 region has the DNA TGCGCCAGCAGTGCCGGACTAGCGGGAGGGCCGGAGACCCAGTACTTC.